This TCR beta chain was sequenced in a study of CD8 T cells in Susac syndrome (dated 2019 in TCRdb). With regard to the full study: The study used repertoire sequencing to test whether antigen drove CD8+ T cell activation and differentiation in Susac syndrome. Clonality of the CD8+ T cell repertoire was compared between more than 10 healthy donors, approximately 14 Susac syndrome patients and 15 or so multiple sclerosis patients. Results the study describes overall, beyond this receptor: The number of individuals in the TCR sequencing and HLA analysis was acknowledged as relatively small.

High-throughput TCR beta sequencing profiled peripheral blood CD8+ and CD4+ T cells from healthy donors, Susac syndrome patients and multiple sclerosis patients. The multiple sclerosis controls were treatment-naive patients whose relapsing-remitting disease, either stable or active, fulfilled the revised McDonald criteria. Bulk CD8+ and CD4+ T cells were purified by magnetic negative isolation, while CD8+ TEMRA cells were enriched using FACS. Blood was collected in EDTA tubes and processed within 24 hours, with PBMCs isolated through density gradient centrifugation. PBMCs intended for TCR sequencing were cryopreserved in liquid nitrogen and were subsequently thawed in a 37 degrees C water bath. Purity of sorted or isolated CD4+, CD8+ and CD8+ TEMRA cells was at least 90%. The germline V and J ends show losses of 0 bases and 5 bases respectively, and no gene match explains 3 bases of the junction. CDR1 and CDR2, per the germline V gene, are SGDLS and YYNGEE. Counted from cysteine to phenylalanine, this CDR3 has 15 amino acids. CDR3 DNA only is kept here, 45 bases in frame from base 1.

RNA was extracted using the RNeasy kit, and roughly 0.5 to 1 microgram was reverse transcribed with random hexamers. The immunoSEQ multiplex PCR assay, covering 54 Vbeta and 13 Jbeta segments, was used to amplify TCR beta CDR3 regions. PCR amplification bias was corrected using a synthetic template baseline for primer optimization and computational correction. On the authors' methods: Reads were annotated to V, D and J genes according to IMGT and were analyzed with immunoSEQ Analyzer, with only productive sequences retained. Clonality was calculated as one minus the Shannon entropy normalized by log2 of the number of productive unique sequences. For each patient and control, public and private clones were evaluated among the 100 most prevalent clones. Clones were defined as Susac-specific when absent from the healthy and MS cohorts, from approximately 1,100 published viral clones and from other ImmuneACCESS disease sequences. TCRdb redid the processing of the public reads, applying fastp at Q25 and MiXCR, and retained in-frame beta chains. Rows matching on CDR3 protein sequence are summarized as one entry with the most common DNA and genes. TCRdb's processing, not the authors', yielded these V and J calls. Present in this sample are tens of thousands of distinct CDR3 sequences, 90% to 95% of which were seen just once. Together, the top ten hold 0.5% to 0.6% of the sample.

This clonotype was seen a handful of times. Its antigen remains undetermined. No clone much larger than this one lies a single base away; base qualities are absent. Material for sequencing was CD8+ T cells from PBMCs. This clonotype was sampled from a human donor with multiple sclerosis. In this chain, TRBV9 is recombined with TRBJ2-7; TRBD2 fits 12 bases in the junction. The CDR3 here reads CASSVEGLAGHEQYF. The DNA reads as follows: TGTGCCAGCAGCGTAGAGGGACTAGCGGGCCACGAGCAGTACTTC.